The entry below gives a single T cell receptor (beta chain) sequence along with its context. This clone's antigen is unknown. No clone much larger than this one lies a single base away; base qualities are absent. This entry comes from a study of CD8+CD57+ T cells in acquired aplastic anemia (dated by TCRdb to 2017 to 2018). Looking at the study overall: Extracted DNA from sorted CD4+ and CD8+ cells averaged approximately 3 ug, ranging from roughly 0.19 to 27.4 ug. An average of approximately 10 million reads for CD4+ cells and roughly 11 million reads for CD8+ cells was obtained from healthy donor samples.

Genomic DNA was used as template for profiling of TCR beta VDJ combinations and CDR3 sequences. An Illumina HiSeq 2000 was the platform used for TCR repertoire sequencing. On the study's bioinformatics: TRBV/TRBJ rearrangement plots, CDR3 size and DJ length profiles, and Simpson's diversity index were used to assess repertoires. The immunodominant clone was defined as the most abundant DNA sequence in deep sequencing data. CDR3 amino acid sequences were screened for sharing across subjects and were compared with published repertoires and the VDJdb database. The public reads were run again by TCRdb, first through fastp at Q25 and then through MiXCR, and only productive beta chains were kept. All rows with the same CDR3 protein become a single entry with the most common DNA and genes. For this entry, the V and J calls and clone size follow TCRdb and not the study's own pipeline. In this sample the table shows about 160,000 distinct CDR3 sequences, about 48% of which occur a single time. Approximately 1% of the sample is held by the ten biggest clonotypes.

TCR repertoires of sorted CD4+ and CD8+ blood T cells from severe aplastic anemia patients and healthy subjects were deep-sequenced in the study. Ficoll-Paque density gradient centrifugation was used to isolate peripheral blood mononuclear cells. Before DNA was extracted, CD4+ and CD8+ T cells were sorted using either FACS or magnetic beads. Here is what the overall study found, with its caveats: Roughly 31 CD8+ CDR3 sequences were shared between patients and controls but appeared highly expressed in patients and within their immunodominant clones. Patients and healthy controls showed no significant difference in CD8+ Simpson's diversity (P=0.060).

Trimming costs V 4 bases and J 6 bases, and their ends lie 13 bases apart. The CDR3 contains 13 residues, cysteine and phenylalanine counted. Only CDR3 DNA remains: 39 bases, in frame from the first base. Taken from the germline V gene (reference sequence), the CDR1 and CDR2 loops are SGHKS and YYEKEE. This sequence uses TRBV5-5 and TRBJ1-2, with TRBD1 tentatively as D gene (6 bases match). This sequence originates from a human donor in good health. The sequencing sample was made of sorted CD4+, CD8+, or CD8+CD57+ T cells (not recorded which) from PBMCs. The sequence in DNA is TGTGCCAGCAGCCTACAGGGTAGGGATGGCTACACCTTC. It translates to CASSLQGRDGYTF.